This TCR beta chain originates from a study of cytomegalovirus exposure and HLA in healthy donors. Study findings and constraints: The study designated some 180 TCR beta chains cytomegalovirus-associated. Follow-up analysis later connected one missense variant in DCLRE1C with trimming of TCR beta V- and J-genes.

Remarks on this clone: Its specificity is not known.

PCR employed 60 Vbeta and 13 Jbeta primers. Here immunoSEQ multiplex PCR was the method, and the copy in TCRdb shows in-frame clones only, minus some. The data hold about 200,000 clones, with approximately 86% observed a single time. This CDR3 has 15 residues. Germline V lookup: CDR1 SGDLS, CDR2 YYNGEE. V lost 4 bases to trimming and J lost 2 bases, with 16 bases between them. Sequencing was performed on PBMCs. The sequence was obtained from a woman aged 18-29 years in good health and CMV-seronegative. V gene TRBV9 combines with J gene TRBJ2-7; D might be TRBD1 (6 bases). The CDR3 here is CASSPVQGTTYEQYF. The CDR3 nucleotides read TGTGCCAGCAGCCCCGTACAGGGTACGACCTACGAGCAGTACTTC.